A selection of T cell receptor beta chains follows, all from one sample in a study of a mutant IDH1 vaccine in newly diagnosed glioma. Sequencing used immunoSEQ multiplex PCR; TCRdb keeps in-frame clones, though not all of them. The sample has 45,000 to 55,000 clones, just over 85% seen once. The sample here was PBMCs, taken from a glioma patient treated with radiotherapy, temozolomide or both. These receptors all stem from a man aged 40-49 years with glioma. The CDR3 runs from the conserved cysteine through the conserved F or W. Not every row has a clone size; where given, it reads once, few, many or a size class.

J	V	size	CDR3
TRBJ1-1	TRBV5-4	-	CASSPTANTEAFF
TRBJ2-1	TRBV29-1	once	CSVEGDTGSYNEQFF
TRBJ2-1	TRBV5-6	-	CASSPGPFLGEQFF
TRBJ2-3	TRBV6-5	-	CATREEVTDTQYF
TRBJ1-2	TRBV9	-	CASSPRQGGIYGYTF
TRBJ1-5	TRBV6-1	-	CASSERIWRVDQPQHF
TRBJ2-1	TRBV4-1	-	CASSQTRGSPYNEQFF
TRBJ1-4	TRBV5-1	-	CASSSTGTGGEKLFF
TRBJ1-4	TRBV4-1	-	CASSQAAGRGEKLFF
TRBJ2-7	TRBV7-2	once	CASSLGLAVAYEQYF
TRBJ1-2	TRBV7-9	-	CASSLSGEIYGYTF
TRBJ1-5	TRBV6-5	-	CASSYDARIQPQHF
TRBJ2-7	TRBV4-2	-	CASSSGLAGYEQYF
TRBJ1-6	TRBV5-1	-	CASSLGGVNSPLHF
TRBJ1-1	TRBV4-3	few	CASSQVFGQGHTEAFF
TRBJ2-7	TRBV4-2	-	CASSQEGSGRAYEQYF
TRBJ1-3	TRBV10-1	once	CASRDSGNTIYF
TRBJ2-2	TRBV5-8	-	CASSHRTEGTGELFF
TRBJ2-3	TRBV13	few	CASRRDLLTDTQYF
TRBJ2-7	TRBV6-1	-	CASSEGATGWTYEQYF
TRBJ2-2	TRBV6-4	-	CASSAASPNTGELFF
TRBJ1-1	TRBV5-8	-	CASSLGFGDSNTEAFF
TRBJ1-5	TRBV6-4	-	CASSDLRGNQPQHF